The 9 T cell receptor beta chains listed next were all sequenced from one sample in a study of cytomegalovirus exposure and HLA in healthy donors. PCR amplification relied on 60 Vbeta primers (plus 13 Jbeta primers). Profiling relied on immunoSEQ multiplex PCR, and the TCRdb table lists in-frame clones only, not all of them. This repertoire shows 90,000 to 130,000 clones, roughly 80% found once; its top ten account for roughly 23%. The specimen was PBMCs. The source is a man aged 25-45 years in good health and CMV-seropositive.

The CDR3 spells CASGTDRAGEKLFF. Here the CDR3 DNA reads TGTGCTAGTGGTACGGACAGGGCGGGTGAAAAACTGTTTTTT. The chain is built from TRBV12-5 and TRBJ1-4; TRBD1 aligns across 8 bases. The CDR3 is 14 residues long. The germline CDR1 and CDR2 sequences are LGHNT and FRNRAP. Trimming removed 5 bases from V and 7 bases from J; junction bases left unmatched: 6.

V usage is TRBV5-4 and J usage is TRBJ2-1; 13 bases are a match to TRBD2. The V and J ends lost 3 bases and 9 bases, in that order; junction bases with no gene match: 6. The CDR3 sequence is 15 residues long. CDR1 and CDR2 from the germline V gene are SGHNT and YYREEE (reference sequence). CDR3 nucleotide sequence: TGTGCCAGCAGCTCCCGGACTAGCGGGGGAGGTGAGCAGTTCTTC. This codes for CASSSRTSGGGEQFF.

This chain links TRBV6-1 with TRBJ2-3; 7 positions match TRBD2. The junction had 7 bases not matched to a gene; V was cut back by 8 bases and J by 2 bases. CDR3 length: 14 amino acids. CDR1 and CDR2 (germline): MNHNS, SASEGT. CDR3 in amino acids: CASRSGDYTDTQYF. The CDR3, as DNA: TGTGCCAGCCGGAGCGGGGATTACACAGATACGCAGTATTTT.

This chain connects TRBV6-1 to TRBJ2-7, with D maybe TRBD1 (5 bases). This CDR3 contains 14 residues. CDR1 MNHNS and CDR2 SASEGT come from the germline V gene. Trimming removed 4 bases from V and 2 bases from J, with 12 bases in between. CDR3 protein: CASSATGSTYEQYF. CDR3 sequence (DNA): TGTGCCAGCAGTGCTACAGGCTCCACCTACGAGCAGTACTTC.

This clone was recorded once. The V gene is TRBV29-1, the J gene TRBJ2-5; D gene unclear. Trimming took 5 bases from V and 4 from J, leaving 14 bases between them. The CDR3 extends over 13 amino acids. Germline-derived CDR1 and CDR2 are SQVTM and ANQGSEA. CDR3 loop: CSVFSSGLETQYF. CDR3 bases: TGCAGCGTTTTTTCCTCCGGGTTAGAGACCCAGTACTTC.

This chain uses TRBV2 with TRBJ1-1; D ambiguous. This CDR3 is built from 11 residues. Per the germline V gene, CDR1 is SNHLY and CDR2 is FYNNEI. The V end lost 5 bases, the J end lost 3 bases, and 4 bases lay between the germline ends. CDR3 protein: CASSFDTEAFF. The CDR3 bases are TGTGCCAGCAGTTTCGACACTGAAGCTTTCTTT.

The V call is TRBV9, the J call TRBJ1-2; 10 bases map to TRBD1. The germline V gene has CDR1 SGDLS and CDR2 YYNGEE. J was trimmed by 4 bases and V by 4 bases; bases with no gene match: 4. This CDR3 contains 14 residues. The CDR3 reads CASSLGQGGYGYTF. CDR3 nucleotides: TGTGCCAGCAGCCTAGGACAGGGGGGCTATGGCTACACCTTC.

This chain connects TRBV6-1 to TRBJ1-5; D remains ambiguous. Trimming shortened V by 2 bases and J by 1 base, and 12 bases separated the two germline ends. The CDR3 contains 16 residues. CDR1 and CDR2 from the germline V gene are MNHNS and SASEGT. CDR3 loop: CASSEPAQVSNQPQHF. Written as DNA, the CDR3 is TGTGCCAGCAGTGAACCGGCGCAGGTCAGCAATCAGCCCCAGCATTTT.

In its sample, this clone was seen a few times. The chain uses TRBV5-4 and TRBJ2-5; possibly TRBD2 for D (6 bases). Germline values: CDR1 SGHNT, CDR2 YYREEE (reference sequence). V was cut by 5 bases and J by 2 bases, with 16 bases left in between. This CDR3 region has 15 residues. In nucleotides, the CDR3 is TGTGCCAGCAGGTCGAGTCAGGGACTTCAAGAGACCCAGTACTTC. Amino acids: CASRSSQGLQETQYF.